This TCR beta chain was identified during a study of blood T cell repertoires in COVID-19. Turning to the study itself: Sources were T cells, B-cell-depleted T cells, or PBMCs; the material itself was cDNA or gDNA.

Original methodology: Amplifying reference gene primers gave estimates of nucleated cell counts. Only in-frame clones appear in the TCRdb table, and some are missing; sequencing was by immunoSEQ multiplex PCR. V and J calls plus clone size are reproduced from that table; the DNA served to infer D and trimming. The sample holds a few hundred thousand clones, 85% seen once. The CDR3 sequence is 14 residues long. CDR1 is LNHNV, CDR2 YYDKDF, per germline (reference sequence). Trimming removed 4 bases from V and 7 bases from J; junction bases left unmatched: 8. Participants' own reports of clinical history determined their cohort assignment. Participants in the exposed group had met a COVID-19 case in the 2 weeks before joining the study.

This sequence originates from a woman between 50 and 59 years old who had been exposed to COVID-19. Source material: PBMCs or T cells enriched from blood (not recorded which). V gene TRBV15 combines with J gene TRBJ1-2; TRBD1 matches 8 bases. CDR3 amino acids: CATSNGQGELGYTF. The CDR3 region has the DNA TGTGCCACCAGCAACGGACAGGGCGAGCTTGGCTACACCTTC. The full variable domain, in which reference TRBV15 and TRBJ1-2 provide the parts outside the CDR3, is DAMVIQNPRYQVTQFGKPVTLSCSQTLNHNVMYWYQQKSSQAPKLLFHYYDKDFNNEADTPDNFQSRRPNTSFCFLDIRSPGLGDTAMYLCATSNGQGELGYTFGSGTRLTVV.